Below, 6 T cell receptor beta chains from the same sample are listed, as sequenced in a study of T cells in localized non-small cell lung cancer. Assay used: immunoSEQ multiplex PCR; TCRdb lists only in-frame clones, some missing. The sample holds several thousand clones, 34% seen once. The specimen was lung tumor tissue, collected before any cancer treatment. The source is a female donor older than 55 with stage I lung adenocarcinoma.

This sequence joins TRBV25-1 and TRBJ1-2; 7 bases match TRBD1. Looked up from germline, CDR1 is MGHDK and CDR2 is SYGVNS. With V trimmed by 8 bases and J by 5 bases, 5 bases remained unmatched. This CDR3 has 12 residues. CDR3 coding DNA: TGTGCCAGCCGGGGACAGCCTTATGGCTACACCTTC. Amino acids: CASRGQPYGYTF.

This chain uses TRBV6-8 with TRBJ2-3; TRBD2 aligns across 9 bases. Germline trimming cut 4 bases from V and 7 bases from J; bases unmatched to any gene: 12. The germline V gene encodes CDR1 MNHGY and CDR2 SAAAGT. The CDR3 loop spans 16 amino acids. This CDR3 is CASSSPLAGHRNTQYF. Written as DNA, the CDR3 is TGTGCCAGCAGTTCCCCGCTAGCGGGGCACAGAAATACGCAGTATTTT.

In this sample, this clone turned up once. The chain combines TRBV5-1 with TRBJ1-6; D remains ambiguous. CDR1 is SGHRS, CDR2 YFSETQ, per germline. The CDR3 loop spans 15 amino acids. V lost 0 bases, J lost 8 bases, and 12 bases lay in between. The chain's CDR3 is CASSLAGLSYSPLHF. In DNA form, the CDR3 reads TGCGCCAGCAGCTTGGCCGGACTGTCGTATTCACCCCTCCACTTT.

This clone was seen more than once but under ten times. J is TRBJ1-6 and V is TRBV9; no definite D call. Per germline, CDR1 SGDLS and CDR2 YYNGEE. The CDR3 consists of 13 residues. V lost 5 bases and J 7 bases, leaving 10 bases between the germline ends. In nucleotides, the CDR3 is TGTGCCAGCAGTGAAGGGCAGAATTCACCCCTCCACTTT. It yields the protein CASSEGQNSPLHF. Full variable domain (rest looked up from reference TRBV9 and TRBJ1-6): DSGVTQTPKHLITATGQRVTLRCSPRSGDLSVYWYQQSLDQGLQFLIQYYNGEERAKGNILERFSAQQFPDLHSELNLSSLELGDSALYFCASSEGQNSPLHFGNGTRLTVT.

V usage is TRBV28 and J usage is TRBJ1-2, with D maybe TRBD1 (5 bases). V was cut by 3 bases and J by 6 bases, with 14 bases left in between. The CDR3 runs to 14 residues. Germline CDR1 and CDR2: MDHEN and SYDVKM. CDR3 loop: CASSFTGGMHGYTF. The CDR3 nucleotides read TGTGCCAGCAGTTTTACAGGAGGGATGCATGGCTACACCTTC.

This sequence joins TRBV10-2 and TRBJ2-3; D not certain. CDR1 is WSHSY, CDR2 SAAADI, per germline. V was shortened by 8 bases and J by 4 bases, with 13 bases between the two germline ends. The CDR3 length is 13 residues. CDR3 in DNA: TGCGCCAGCGTACCCCAGCAGTCAGATACGCAGTATTTT. It is translated as CASVPQQSDTQYF.